The rows below give T cell receptor beta chains drawn from one sample of a study of blood T cell repertoires in COVID-19. Only in-frame clones appear in the TCRdb table, and some are missing; sequencing was by immunoSEQ multiplex PCR. The sample yields tens of thousands of clones, 88% seen once. Sequences were obtained from peripheral blood. The receptors come from a man at least 80 years old with acute or convalescent COVID-19. Each CDR3 is given without its conserved first and last residue.

v_call	j_call	cdr3_aa
TRBV5-8	TRBJ2-7	ASSFRGPNEQY
TRBV30	TRBJ2-3	AWESGSDGDTQY
TRBV6-5	TRBJ1-2	ASSYLGQPNYGYT
TRBV5-1	TRBJ2-7	ASSKGTVSYEQY
TRBV3-1/TRBV3-2	TRBJ1-1	ASSQGDREWSEAF
TRBV5-1	TRBJ2-7	ASSPTSGSSYEQY
TRBV7-3	TRBJ1-1	ASSLTPQGTTEAF
TRBV5-8	TRBJ1-5	ASSLKGTGGQPQH
TRBV3-1/TRBV3-2	TRBJ1-5	ASSPLGAINQPQH
TRBV3-1/TRBV3-2	TRBJ2-7	ASSLISYEQY
TRBV11-2	TRBJ2-3	ASSLANPVGTDTQY
TRBV19	TRBJ1-2	ASSIEARGLGYT
TRBV28	TRBJ2-4	ASSPEREFAKNIQY
TRBV7-2	TRBJ2-3	ASSTYSSTDTQY
TRBV24-1	TRBJ2-3	ATSVTGGGTDTQY
TRBV15	TRBJ1-1	ATHPGGTHLTMNTEAF
TRBV5-1	TRBJ2-3	ASSLEGAHGSQY
TRBV11-2	TRBJ1-1	ASSFQIQGEAF
TRBV6-4	TRBJ2-1	ASSTGTGVGNEQF
TRBV18	TRBJ2-2	ASSPPTNTGELF
TRBV13	TRBJ1-3	ASSQGIGNTIY
TRBV9	TRBJ1-5	ASSVGPGLQPQH
TRBV5-8	TRBJ1-2	ASSPGTVPETLYGYT
TRBV6-1	TRBJ1-6	ASSEGGTGNSPLH
TRBV5-1	TRBJ1-6	ASSLAGVTYNSPLH
TRBV7-8	TRBJ2-1	ASSLVAFEVNEQF
TRBV5-1	TRBJ1-3	ASSLAGSLGNTIY
TRBV11-2	TRBJ1-2	ASSLDGGGSPLSYT
TRBV4-1	TRBJ1-5	ASSQDTGRSGNQPQH
TRBV13	TRBJ2-1	ASSLGAVGYNEQF
TRBV4-2	TRBJ2-2	ASSQGTGGAGELF
TRBV5-8	TRBJ1-5	ASSLAGQVQPQH
TRBV7-3	TRBJ2-5	ASSPGLAGGRGETQY
TRBV10-2	TRBJ2-1	ASSEGLAYNEQF
TRBV7-8	TRBJ2-1	ATCIQGAYDEQF
TRBV5-1	TRBJ1-1	ASSLGGTGSFTEAF
TRBV5-5	TRBJ2-3	ASSLPLAASTDTQY
TRBV7-2	TRBJ2-3	ASSFGSGGVLDTQY
TRBV10-1	TRBJ2-2	ASSESISGITGELF
TRBV5-1	TRBJ2-5	ASSDATGSQETQY
TRBV5-1	TRBJ2-1	ASSLGLAGGRDEQF
TRBV30	TRBJ1-3	ASDRGENTIY
TRBV7-2	TRBJ1-4	ASSRVGGDGPNEKLF
TRBV7-2	TRBJ1-5	ASSLNGASNQPQH
TRBV6-1	TRBJ1-2	ASSGGTARDIFYGYT
TRBV4-1	TRBJ1-2	ASSLQDMQPTTSYGYT